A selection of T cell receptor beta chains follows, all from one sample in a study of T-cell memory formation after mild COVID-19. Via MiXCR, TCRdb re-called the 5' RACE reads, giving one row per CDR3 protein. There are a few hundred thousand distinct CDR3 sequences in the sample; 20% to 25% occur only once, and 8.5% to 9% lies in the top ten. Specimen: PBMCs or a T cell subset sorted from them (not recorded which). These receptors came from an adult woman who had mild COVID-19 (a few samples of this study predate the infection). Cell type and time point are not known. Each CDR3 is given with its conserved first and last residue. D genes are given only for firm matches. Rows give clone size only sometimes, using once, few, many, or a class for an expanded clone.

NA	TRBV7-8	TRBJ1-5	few	CASSLDYSNQPQHF	TGTGCCAGCAGCTTAGACTATAGCAATCAGCCCCAGCATTTT
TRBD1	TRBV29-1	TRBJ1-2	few	CSVRDREYGYTF	TGCAGCGTTCGGGACAGGGAATATGGCTACACCTTC
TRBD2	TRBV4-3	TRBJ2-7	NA	CASSQESGTSYEQYF	TGCGCCAGCAGCCAAGAGTCCGGGACTAGCTACGAGCAGTACTTC
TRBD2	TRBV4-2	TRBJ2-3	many	CASSQWTSGGADTQYF	TGTGCCAGCAGCCAATGGACTAGCGGGGGGGCAGATACGCAGTATTTT
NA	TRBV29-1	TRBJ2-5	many	CSVEAGGLQETQYF	TGCAGCGTTGAAGCTGGGGGCCTACAAGAGACCCAGTACTTC
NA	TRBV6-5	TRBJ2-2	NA	CASSWEGDVGELFF	TGTGCCAGCAGTTGGGAGGGGGATGTCGGGGAGCTGTTTTTT
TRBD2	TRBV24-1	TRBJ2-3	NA	CATSDPRGSGDTQYF	TGTGCCACCAGTGATCCGCGGGGGTCTGGGGATACGCAGTATTTT
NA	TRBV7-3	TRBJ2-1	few	CASSLNLNSNEQFF	TGTGCCAGCAGCCTAAATCTTAACTCCAATGAGCAGTTCTTC
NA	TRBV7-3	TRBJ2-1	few	CASSLHKGPYNEQFF	TGTGCCAGCAGCTTACACAAAGGGCCTTACAATGAGCAGTTCTTC
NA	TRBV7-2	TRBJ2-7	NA	CASSPDGYYEQYF	TGTGCCAGCAGCCCGGACGGCTACTACGAGCAGTACTTC
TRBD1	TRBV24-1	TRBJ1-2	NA	CATSDGQGIDYGYTF	TGTGCCACCAGTGACGGACAGGGGATCGACTATGGCTACACCTTC
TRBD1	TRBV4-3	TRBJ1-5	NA	CASSQDFGTGVQPQHF	TGCGCCAGCAGCCAAGATTTCGGGACAGGGGTCCAGCCCCAGCATTTT
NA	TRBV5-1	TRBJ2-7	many	CASSLEPIGEQYF	TGCGCCAGCAGCTTGGAACCCATCGGGGAGCAGTACTTC
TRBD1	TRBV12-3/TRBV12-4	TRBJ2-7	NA	CASSPGGMWDRGTYEQYF	TGTGCCAGCAGTCCCGGGGGGATGTGGGACAGGGGGACCTACGAGCAGTACTTC
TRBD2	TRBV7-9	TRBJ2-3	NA	CASSAQVGTSGSTTDTQYF	TGTGCCAGCAGCGCTCAGGTCGGGACTAGCGGGAGTACTACAGATACGCAGTATTTT
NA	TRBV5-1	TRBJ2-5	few	CASRPFPGADQETQYF	TGCGCCAGCAGACCCTTCCCCGGGGCCGACCAAGAGACCCAGTACTTC